This T cell receptor beta chain was captured by sequencing in a study of cytomegalovirus exposure and HLA in healthy donors. General study points: According to reports, the classifier identified cytomegalovirus status with high specificity and sensitivity. A few chains linked to CMV were shown in vitro to be specific for CMV antigens. Listed as cytomegalovirus-associated were roughly 180 TCR beta chains.

This CDR3 has 14 residues. Per germline, CDR1 MNHNS and CDR2 SASEGT. With 2 bases removed from V and 6 bases from J, the gap between germline ends came to 12 bases. With respect to this clone: Its cognate antigen is unknown.

Libraries were prepared by immunoSEQ multiplex PCR; TCRdb keeps only in-frame clonotypes and omits some of them. The table records approximately 46,000 clones, 92% of them present only once. Material: PBMCs. This rearrangement joins TRBV6-1 to TRBJ2-3; D is unclear. The receptor comes from a man aged 18 to 35 in good health and CMV-seronegative. The CDR3 DNA reads as TGTGCCAGCAGTGAAAAGGCTAGATTCGATACGCAGTATTTT. As protein: CASSEKARFDTQYF.